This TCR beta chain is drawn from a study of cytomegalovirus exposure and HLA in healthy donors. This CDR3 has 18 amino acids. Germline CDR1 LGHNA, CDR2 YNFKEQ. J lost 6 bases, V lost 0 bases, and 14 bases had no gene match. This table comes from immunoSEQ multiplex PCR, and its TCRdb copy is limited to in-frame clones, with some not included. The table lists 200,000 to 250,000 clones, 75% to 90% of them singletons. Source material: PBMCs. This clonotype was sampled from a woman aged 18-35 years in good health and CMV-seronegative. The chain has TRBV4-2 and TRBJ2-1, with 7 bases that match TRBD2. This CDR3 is CASSQDPSGPNGGNEQFF. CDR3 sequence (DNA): TGTGCCAGCAGCCAAGATCCTAGCGGTCCAAATGGGGGCAATGAGCAGTTCTTC.